A single sample is the source of the 11 T cell receptor beta chains below, sequenced in a study of blood T cell repertoires in COVID-19 (dated by TCRdb to between 2020 and 2021). The library was built by means of the immunoSEQ multiplex PCR assay. TCRdb mirrors the immuneACCESS table, restricted to in-frame sequences. Some clones are absent from its copies; in checked studies, under half trace to an unresolved V gene, and the reason for the others is unknown. This sample lists about 400,000 clones; about 88% were detected once. Together, the top ten hold about 2.9% of the sample. The sample was peripheral blood. These receptors were taken from a human donor in a cohort sampled during active COVID-19.

The chain links TRBV3-1 (or the pseudogene TRBV3-2) to TRBJ1-4; TRBD1 might be the D (5 bases). CDR3 length: 15 amino acids. V was trimmed by 2 bases and J by 3 bases, leaving 10 bases between them. Germline V gives CDR1 LGHDT, CDR2 YNNKEL (reference sequence). CDR3 nucleotides: TGTGCCAGCAGCCAATCTGGGGCGGCTAATGAAAAACTGTTTTTT. Its translation is CASSQSGAANEKLFF.

CDR3 coding DNA: TGTGCCAGTAGTATAGACCCCAGCGGGAGGGAGCAGTTCTTC. Translating gives CASSIDPSGREQFF. This chain connects TRBV19 to TRBJ2-1; 9 positions agree with TRBD2. The CDR3 contains 14 residues. Germline V CDR1 and CDR2: LNHDA, SQIVND (reference sequence). After removal of 0 bases from V and 10 bases from J, the junction contained 4 bases not matched to a gene.

V and J are TRBV7-2 and TRBJ2-1; a possible D gene is TRBD2 (5 bases). The CDR3 runs 16 residues. V shed 1 base and J shed 6 bases, with 16 bases lying between them. CDR1 is SGHTA, CDR2 FQGNSA, per germline. CDR3 amino acids: CASSLVSGKGLNEQFF. The CDR3 DNA follows: TGTGCCAGCAGCTTAGTGTCGGGGAAAGGTCTCAATGAGCAGTTCTTC.

The V call is TRBV15, the J call TRBJ1-1; D is unclear. This CDR3 comprises 15 residues. Trimming pared 4 bases from V and 5 bases from J, leaving 17 bases between. The germline gives CDR1 LNHNV, CDR2 YYDKDF (reference sequence). Here the CDR3 reads CATSNRRGWLTEAFF. CDR3 DNA: TGTGCCACCAGCAATCGTCGGGGTTGGTTGACTGAAGCTTTCTTT.

V and J are TRBV6-5 and TRBJ1-4; 9 nucleotides align to TRBD1. Unmatched junction bases numbered 2, after V lost 6 bases and J lost 6 bases. Germline V CDR1 and CDR2: MNHEY, SVGAGI. The CDR3 totals 13 residues. The CDR3 bases are TGTGCCAGCAGGGGACAGGGCTATGAAAAACTGTTTTTT. Translation gives CASRGQGYEKLFF.

The chain is built from TRBV15 and TRBJ2-1; TRBD1 agrees at 7 bases. From germline, CDR1 is LNHNV and CDR2 YYDKDF (reference sequence). Trimming removed 7 bases from V and 3 bases from J; junction bases left unmatched: 9. The CDR3 length is 15 residues. The CDR3 spells CATTATGQDYNEQFF. The CDR3 coding sequence is TGTGCCACCACCGCGACAGGACAGGACTACAATGAGCAGTTCTTC.

The V call is TRBV2, the J call TRBJ1-2; no definite D call. CDR3 length equals 11 residues. Trimming shortened V by 8 bases and J by 4 bases, and 8 bases separated the two germline ends. Germline V gives CDR1 SNHLY, CDR2 FYNNEI. CDR3 nucleotide sequence: TGTGCCAGCCAAGACTCCTATGGCTACACCTTC. Translating it yields CASQDSYGYTF.

The rearrangement joins TRBV28 to TRBJ2-1, with D maybe TRBD1 (5 bases). V was shortened by 3 bases and J by 5 bases, with 17 bases between the two germline ends. The V gene's germline CDR1 is MDHEN and CDR2 SYDVKM. The CDR3 is 16 amino acids. CDR3 region: CASSLVRNRPHNEQFF. For the CDR3, the DNA is TGTGCCAGCAGTTTGGTAAGAAACAGGCCTCACAATGAGCAGTTCTTC.

The chain employs TRBV10-1 and TRBJ2-1; 8 positions match TRBD1. The germline CDR1 and CDR2 sequences are WNHNN and SYGVQD (reference sequence). This CDR3 spans 14 amino acids. The V gene end was trimmed by 6 bases and the J gene end by 5 bases; junction bases not matched to a gene: 6. CDR3 in DNA: TGCGCCAGCAGGGGGGACAGGCCGAACAATGAGCAGTTCTTC. It yields the protein CASRGDRPNNEQFF.

V gene TRBV30 combines with J gene TRBJ1-6, with D perhaps TRBD1 (5 bases). V was cut by 1 base and J by 8 bases, with 18 bases left in between. The CDR3 sequence is 16 residues long. Germline lookup yields CDR1 GTSNPN and CDR2 SVGIG (reference sequence). The CDR3 sequence: CAWSATGGAKHSPLHF. The CDR3 DNA reads as TGTGCCTGGAGTGCAACCGGTGGGGCTAAGCATTCACCCCTCCACTTT.

The rearrangement joins TRBV7-3 to TRBJ2-1; D is unresolved. V was pared by 0 bases and J by 4 bases, with 7 bases between. This CDR3 comprises 14 residues. CDR1 and CDR2 (germline): SGHTA, FQGTGA. The CDR3 nucleotides are TGTGCCAGCAGCTTAACTCTGGAGTACAATGAGCAGTTCTTC. Translation: CASSLTLEYNEQFF.